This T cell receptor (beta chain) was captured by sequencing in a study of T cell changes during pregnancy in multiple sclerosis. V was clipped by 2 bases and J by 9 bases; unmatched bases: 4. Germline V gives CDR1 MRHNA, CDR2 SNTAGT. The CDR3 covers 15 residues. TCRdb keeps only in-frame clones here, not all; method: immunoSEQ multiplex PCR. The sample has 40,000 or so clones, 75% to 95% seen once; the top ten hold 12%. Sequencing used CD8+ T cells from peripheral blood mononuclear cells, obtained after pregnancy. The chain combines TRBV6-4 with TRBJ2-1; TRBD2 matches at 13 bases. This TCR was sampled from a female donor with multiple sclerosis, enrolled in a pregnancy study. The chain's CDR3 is CASSDGTSGKGEQFF. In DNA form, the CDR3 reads TGTGCCAGCAGTGACGGGACTAGCGGGAAGGGTGAGCAGTTCTTC.